The 2 T cell receptor beta chains below come from one sample, sequenced in a study of blood T cell repertoires in COVID-19. The data were produced by immunoSEQ multiplex PCR, yet TCRdb's version contains in-frame clones alone and is incomplete. The sample consists of approximately 230,000 clones, 86% of them appearing once. The sample taken for sequencing was PBMCs or T cells enriched from blood (not recorded which). Source of these receptors: a man aged 40-50 years who had recovered from COVID-19.

The chain employs TRBV27 and TRBJ1-4; 10 bases match TRBD1. Germline trimming cut 5 bases from V and 8 bases from J; bases unmatched to any gene: 17. The CDR3 has 18 residues. Germline V lookup: CDR1 MNHEY, CDR2 SMNVEV (reference sequence). The CDR3 nucleotides read TGTGCCAGCAGTGGCCGGGACAGGGGCCTCGGAGGGAACGAAAAACTGTTTTTT. Translated, it gives CASSGRDRGLGGNEKLFF.

The CDR3 DNA follows: TGTGCAATGCAGGGTAGGGGCACCACCGAAAAACTGTTTTTT. Protein: CAMQGRGTTEKLFF. V and J are TRBV28 and TRBJ1-4; a weak D match, TRBD1 (5 bases). The CDR3 has 14 amino acids. CDR1 MDHEN and CDR2 SYDVKM come from the germline V gene.